These T cell receptor beta chains were read from a single sample in a study of OX40 agonist ivuxolimab in advanced cancers. Measured with immunoSEQ multiplex PCR; TCRdb has only the in-frame clones, and not every one. The sample holds some 65,000 clones, roughly 90% seen once. Sequencing used CD4+ or CD8+ T cells sorted from blood, obtained in a trial of the OX40 agonist ivuxolimab. These receptor sequences come from an adult with an advanced solid tumor such as melanoma, head and neck, liver or kidney cancer. Both conserved end residues are part of each CDR3.

>TRBJ2-1|15|TRBV5-1
CASSLIAGAYNEQFF
>TRBJ2-7|14|TRBV9
CASSVGTSGNEQYF
>TRBJ1-6|16|TRBV6-5
CASSYGFARNNSPLHF
>TRBJ2-1|16|TRBV25-1
CASSEVGSWSYNEQFF
>TRBJ2-2|14|TRBV9
CASSVISNTGELFF
>TRBJ1-3|11|TRBV19
CASSTPTVLYF
>TRBJ2-7|16|TRBV19
CASSKSPGQGTYEQYF
>TRBJ1-6|13|TRBV27
CASRPTENSPLHF
>TRBJ2-7|15|TRBV21-1
CASSIRALGPLEQYF
>TRBJ2-6|17|TRBV15
CATSPSGGIAGANVLTF
>TRBJ1-1|12|TRBV2
CASTPSGVQAFF
>TRBJ2-4|16|TRBV2
CASSEELAVPKNIQYF
>TRBJ1-5|13|TRBV7-2
CASSRQTESPQHF
>TRBJ2-3|17|TRBV7-2
CASSSPLRAASTDTQYF
>TRBJ1-5|14|TRBV5-6
CAPNRGQGNQPQHF
>TRBJ1-1|15|TRBV5-8
CASSSGTGVGTEAFF
>TRBJ2-7|17|TRBV4-1
CASSPGRTGDGRGEQYF
>TRBJ2-4|11|TRBV6-1
CASRREYIQYF
>TRBJ2-3|15|TRBV6-6
CASKMIARDTDTQYF
>TRBJ1-1|13|TRBV4-3
CASSNRGLVEAFF
>TRBJ1-1|15|TRBV27
CASSLNGGGNTEAFF
>TRBJ2-5|16|TRBV15
CATSRERQIGQETQYF
>TRBJ1-5|15|TRBV28
CASSLADSVGQPQHF
>TRBJ1-1|11|TRBV7-6
CASSFGQETFF
>TRBJ2-1|12|TRBV2
CASSEERGEQFF
>TRBJ2-2|15|TRBV19
CASSLPRGLTGELFF
>TRBJ2-3|14|TRBV7-7
CASSPTGGIDTQYF
>TRBJ2-1|16|TRBV14
CASSQDFGRSYNEQFF
>TRBJ2-5|12|TRBV2
CASRQRQETQYF
>TRBJ1-1|15|TRBV5-1
CASSLAAALNTEAFF
>TRBJ1-1|13|TRBV12-5
CASVLGVVAEAFF
>TRBJ2-6|19|TRBV27
CASSRFGSGVAPGANVLTF
>TRBJ1-1|13|TRBV7-2
CASSKYTGLEAFF
>TRBJ1-5|17|TRBV10-3
CAISGNREANSNQPQHF
>TRBJ1-1|16|TRBV28
CASSLKGDGLSAEAFF
>TRBJ1-6|13|TRBV6-1
CASSVTGDSPLHF
>TRBJ1-4|16|TRBV2
CASSERGGGTNEKLFF
>TRBJ2-1|16|TRBV18
CASSESIVTGTNEQFF
>TRBJ1-1|13|TRBV11-3
CASSSGEGTEAFF
>TRBJ2-5|13|TRBV6-5
CASSSTRWETQYF
>TRBJ1-1|13|TRBV5-1
CASSNTGVTEAFF
>TRBJ2-4|15|TRBV5-1
CASSLGGAAKNIQYF
>TRBJ2-7|16|TRBV4-3
CASSQVTAGYPYEQYF
>TRBJ2-1|13|TRBV6-1
CASSELPQTRSFF
>NA|15|TRBV11-2
CASSRVAGPTYEQYF
>TRBJ2-3|16|TRBV4-1
CASSQGSGSGTDTQYF
>TRBJ1-1|14|TRBV5-8
CASSLGQIDTEAFF
>TRBJ2-5|15|TRBV7-3
CASSLNAGVQETQYF
>TRBJ1-1|14|TRBV7-9
CASSWGPRGTEAFF
>TRBJ2-3|15|TRBV7-3
CASSRTGGSADTQYF
>TRBJ1-2|13|TRBV10-3
CATNPTRDYGYTF
>TRBJ2-1|15|TRBV7-2
CASSSGTSYYNEQFF
>TRBJ2-7|16|TRBV27
CASSLTGQDSRYEQYF
>TRBJ2-5|16|TRBV4-1
CASSQGTSGGAETQYF
>TRBJ2-5|14|TRBV5-1
CASSLDPGKETQYF